This T cell receptor beta chain is from a study of response to subunit inactivated influenza vaccine. This clonotype was recorded only once. What it binds is not known. One entry per CDR3 protein results from TCRdb running MiXCR on the RT-PCR reads. Of about 780,000 distinct CDR3 sequences listed, about 18% were seen once; the top ten hold roughly a tenth. The CDR3 sequence is 14 residues long. Study observations and caveats: A suggestion made by the authors is that each seasonal influenza vaccination recruits few new T cells.

The sequencing used PBMCs from blood, collected roughly 5 days after vaccination. The chain combines TRBV21-1 with TRBJ2-7. TRBV21-1 is flagged as a pseudogene. This sequence originates from a man aged 50 or older who received an inactivated influenza vaccine. CDR3 sequence: CASSPVRNSYEQYF. The CDR3 DNA reads TGTGCCAGCAGCCCCGTGCGGAACTCCTACGAGCAGTACTTC.